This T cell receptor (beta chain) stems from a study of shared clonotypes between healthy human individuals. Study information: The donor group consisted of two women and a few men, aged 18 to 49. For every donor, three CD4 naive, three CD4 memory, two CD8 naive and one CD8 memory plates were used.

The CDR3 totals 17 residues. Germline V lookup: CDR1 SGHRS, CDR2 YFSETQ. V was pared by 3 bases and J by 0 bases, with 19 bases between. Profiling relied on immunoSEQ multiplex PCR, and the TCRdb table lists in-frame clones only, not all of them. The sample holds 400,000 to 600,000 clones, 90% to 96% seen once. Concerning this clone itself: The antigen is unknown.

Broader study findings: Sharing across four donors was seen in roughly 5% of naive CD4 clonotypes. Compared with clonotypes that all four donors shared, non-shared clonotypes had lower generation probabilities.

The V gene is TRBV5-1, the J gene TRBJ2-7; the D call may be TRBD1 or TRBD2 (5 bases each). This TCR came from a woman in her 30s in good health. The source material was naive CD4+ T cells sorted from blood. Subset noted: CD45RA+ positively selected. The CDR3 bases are TGCGCCAGCAGCTCCCCCCGGGGCAGACTGAGCTCCTACGAGCAGTACTTC. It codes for CASSSPRGRLSSYEQYF.